This T cell receptor beta chain was identified in a study of beta chain features in type 1 diabetes. Study-level points and caveats: Across all four CD4+ subsets, people with type 1 diabetes showed modestly shorter TCRB CDR3s.

Of the isolated RNA, all was reverse transcribed, and so the sequenced material was expressed TCRB transcripts. Some clones are missing from TCRdb's copy, which holds only in-frame ones; the method was immunoSEQ multiplex PCR. The sample holds 200,000 to 300,000 clones, roughly a tenth seen once. This clone appeared a few times. The antigen is unknown. The V gene lost 3 bases and the J gene lost 5 bases, with 14 bases spanning the gap. Germline V gives CDR1 SEHNR, CDR2 FQNEAQ (reference sequence). This CDR3 has 14 amino acids. The TCR originated in a man aged 30-40 years with type 1 diabetes. The sequencing sample was made of naive CD4+ T cells from blood. V usage is TRBV7-9 and J usage is TRBJ2-7, with D perhaps matching TRBD1 (6 bases). The CDR3 loop is CASSLGQGPNEQYF. Written as DNA, the CDR3 is TGTGCCAGCAGCTTGGGGCAGGGGCCCAACGAGCAGTACTTC.